The 22 T cell receptor beta chains below were found in one sample sequenced in a study of T cells in Graves' hyperthyroidism and ophthalmopathy. RNA transcripts yielded amplified TCR beta CDR3 regions. With the HTBI primer set, the TCR CDR3 went through a first round of RT-PCR. One entry per CDR3 protein results from TCRdb running MiXCR on the multiplex PCR reads. The repertoire consists of hundreds of thousands of distinct CDR3 sequences, with around 13% occurring once and the leading ten covering about 9.4%. The sample consisted of blood. Receptors were obtained from a woman younger than 30 with Graves' hyperthyroidism.

This clonotype was counted at least ten times. This chain uses TRBV13 with TRBJ2-7, with D perhaps matching TRBD2 (5 bases). Trimming cost V 3 bases and J 3 bases, with 21 bases left between them. Germline assignment: CDR1 PRHDT and CDR2 FYEKMQ (reference sequence). This CDR3 is 17 amino acids long. This CDR3 is CASSLAPSGITYYEQYF. CDR3 DNA sequence: TGTGCCAGCAGCTTGGCGCCTTCGGGGATCACTTACTACGAGCAGTACTTC. Based on the CDR3 plus reference TRBV13 and TRBJ2-7, the full variable domain is AAGVIQSPRHLIKEKRETATLKCYPIPRHDTVYWYQQGPGQDPQFLISFYEKMQSDKGSIPDRFSAQQFSDYHSELNMSSLELGDSALYFCASSLAPSGITYYEQYFGPGTRLTVT.

This clonotype was seen repeatedly, ten times or more. The V gene is TRBV10-3, the J gene TRBJ2-1; perhaps TRBD2 as D (5 bases). Trimming took off 2 bases at V and 4 bases at J, with 9 bases between the two ends. This CDR3 comprises 14 residues. From germline, CDR1 is ENHRY and CDR2 SYGVKD. The CDR3 here is CAISEQTGYNEQFF. The CDR3 nucleotides read TGTGCCATCAGTGAGCAGACGGGGTACAATGAGCAGTTCTTC.

This sequence joins TRBV7-9 and TRBJ2-5, with TRBD1 matching 9 bases. Trimming removed 3 bases from V and 2 bases from J; junction bases left unmatched: 7. CDR1 is SEHNR and CDR2 is FQNEAQ in the germline V gene (reference sequence). CDR3 length: 16 residues. CDR3: CASSFQPGQGQETQYF. The CDR3 DNA is TGTGCCAGCAGCTTTCAACCGGGACAGGGACAAGAGACCCAGTACTTC.

For this clonotype: At one end, the junction sequence differs from germline, possibly due to a read error. CDR3 loop: CASSSDPQGQGGYAF. CDR3 coding DNA: TGTGCCAGCAGCTCAGACCCACAGGGACAAGGCGGCTACGCCTTC. The chain links TRBV5-6 to TRBJ1-2; a possible D gene is TRBD1 (6 bases). This CDR3 is 15 amino acids long. Germline values: CDR1 SGHDT, CDR2 YYEEEE.

Of note for this clonotype: This may be a read error, as it is one base from a much larger clone. This chain links TRBV2 with TRBJ2-7, with 12 bases aligning to TRBD2. CDR1 and CDR2 (germline): SNHLY, FYNNEI. This CDR3 contains 15 residues. J gave up 7 bases and V 1 base, and 5 bases lay outside the gene matches. CDR3 protein: CASSEVPGTSGEQYF. The CDR3 nucleotides are TGTGCCAGCAGTGAAGTCCCCGGGACTAGCGGGGAGCAGTACTTC.

The rearrangement joins TRBV4-1 to TRBJ2-7; TRBD2 is a possible D gene (5 bases). Germline V CDR1 and CDR2: MGHRA, YSYEKL. Trimming cost V 0 bases and J 3 bases, with 9 bases left between them. The CDR3 runs to 14 residues. The CDR3 protein is CASSQELDYYEQYF. The CDR3 nucleotides are TGCGCCAGCAGCCAAGAACTAGATTACTACGAGCAGTACTTC.

The chain employs TRBV6-2 or TRBV6-3 and TRBJ1-1; 10 nucleotides match TRBD1. The ends lost 6 bases at V and 3 bases at J; junction bases unmatched: 7. Germline loops: CDR1 MNHEY, CDR2 SVGEGT. The CDR3 sequence is 15 residues long. CDR3 DNA: TGTGCCAGCAGGACAGGGGGCGTAGGGGACACTGAAGCTTTCTTT. Encoded protein: CASRTGGVGDTEAFF.

This clonotype was detected many times. The V and J genes are TRBV28 and TRBJ2-7, with 12 bases aligning to TRBD2. Germline trimming cut 2 bases from V and 4 bases from J; bases unmatched to any gene: 3. This CDR3 has 15 amino acids. Germline CDR1 is MDHEN and CDR2 is SYDVKM. Here the CDR3 reads CASSLLAGGGYEQYF. CDR3 DNA sequence: TGTGCCAGCAGTTTACTAGCGGGGGGGGGGTACGAGCAGTACTTC.

Turning to this clonotype: A read error may explain this, as a much larger clone is one base away. Since the CDR3 does not end with the conserved phenylalanine or tryptophan, this likely comes from a read error. This rearrangement joins TRBV18 to TRBJ1-6; D is undetermined. CDR1 KGHSH and CDR2 LQKENI come from the germline V gene. The CDR3 totals 14 residues. Trimming removed 6 bases at V and 5 bases at J, with 11 bases between. For the CDR3, the DNA is TGTGCCAGCTCCACGGACGTCGATAATTCACCCCTCCACTTA. Its translation is CASSTDVDNSPLHL.

This clonotype was detected only a few times. The V gene is TRBV18, the J gene TRBJ2-2; possibly TRBD1 for D (5 bases). The CDR3 runs 15 residues. The germline CDR1 and CDR2 sequences are KGHSH and LQKENI. The V end lost 2 bases, the J end lost 1 base, and 8 bases lay between the germline ends. CDR3 nucleotides: TGTGCCAGCTCACCAGTCCAGGGGAACACCGGGGAGCTGTTTTTT. Translation gives CASSPVQGNTGELFF.

V and J are TRBV12-3 or TRBV12-4 and TRBJ2-2; D is uncertain. Trimming left V 6 bases short and J 5 bases short, with 10 bases between. The CDR3 extends over 13 amino acids. CDR3 nucleotides: TGTGCCAGCAGCCCCAAGCGAACCGGGGAGCTGTTTTTT. Its translation is CASSPKRTGELFF.

There are many counts of this clonotype. The chain joins TRBV28 to TRBJ2-7; no firm D call. Germline assignment: CDR1 MDHEN and CDR2 SYDVKM. V gave up 3 bases and J gave up 7 bases, with 10 bases separating them. The CDR3 totals 12 residues. This CDR3 reads CASSFSPLEQYF. The CDR3 DNA reads TGTGCCAGCAGTTTCAGTCCTCTAGAGCAGTACTTC.

In this sample, this clonotype turned up a few times. V usage is TRBV5-1 and J usage is TRBJ1-4, with TRBD1 matching over 9 bases. This CDR3 region has 16 residues. From germline, CDR1 is SGHRS and CDR2 YFSETQ. The ends lost 5 bases at V and 0 bases at J; junction bases unmatched: 5. CDR3 sequence: CASRNGQGPTNEKLFF. CDR3 in DNA: TGCGCCAGCAGAAATGGACAGGGGCCAACTAATGAAAAACTGTTTTTT.

This clonotype has ten or more counts. The CDR3 region has the DNA TGCAGTGCTAGAGGGCGGGAGTCTCTGGACGAGCAGTACTTC. Its translation is CSARGRESLDEQYF. V is TRBV20-1 and J is TRBJ2-7; 7 bases line up with TRBD2. Germline V gene data show CDR1 as DFQATT and CDR2 as SNEGSKA (reference sequence). This CDR3 contains 14 residues. V trimming: 1 base; J trimming: 5 bases; junction bases outside the gene matches: 8.

This clonotype was recorded many times. The chain joins TRBV4-3 to TRBJ1-2; possible D gene TRBD1, 6 bases. CDR3 length: 17 amino acids. Germline loops: CDR1 LGHNA, CDR2 YSLEER. Between the trimmed V and J ends, which lost 0 bases and 6 bases, there was a span of 20 bases. The DNA for the CDR3 is TGCGCCAGCAGCCAAGAAGGGTGGGGGGGCGATCGGGATGGCTACACCTTC. Encoded protein: CASSQEGWGGDRDGYTF.

V gene TRBV24-1 combines with J gene TRBJ2-7; TRBD1 aligns across 8 bases. The germline V gene has CDR1 KGHDR and CDR2 SFDVKD. The CDR3 totals 18 residues. Trimming at V came to 6 bases and at J to 3 bases, leaving 18 bases not matched to a gene. The CDR3 loop reads CATSPDRASLMSDYEQYF. The DNA of the CDR3 is TGTGCCACCAGTCCGGACAGGGCAAGTCTCATGTCGGACTACGAGCAGTACTTC.

The rearrangement links TRBV7-3 to TRBJ2-7, with D tentatively TRBD2 (6 bases). From germline, CDR1 is SGHTA and CDR2 FQGTGA. The V gene lost 5 bases and the J gene lost 4 bases, with 18 bases spanning the gap. CDR3 length equals 15 residues. The CDR3 region has the DNA TGTGCCAGCAGCGAAGGGCCTGGGGGAGGATACGAGCAGTACTTC. This encodes CASSEGPGGGYEQYF.

This rearrangement joins TRBV7-9 to TRBJ1-4; D is unclear. The CDR3 is made up of 14 amino acids. Germline V gives CDR1 SEHNR, CDR2 FQNEAQ (reference sequence). V lost 5 bases and J lost 6, with 13 bases in between. The CDR3 protein is CASSTVSQDEKLFF. The DNA of the CDR3 is TGTGCCAGCAGCACAGTTTCTCAGGATGAAAAACTGTTTTTT. The full variable domain, in which reference TRBV7-9 and TRBJ1-4 provide the parts outside the CDR3, is DTGVSQNPRHKITKRGQNVTFRCDPISEHNRLYWYRQTLGQGPEFLTYFQNEAQLEKSRLLSDRFSAERPKGSFSTLEIQRTEQGDSAMYLCASSTVSQDEKLFFGSGTQLSVL.

The chain recombines TRBV30 with TRBJ2-7; TRBD2 matches at 10 bases. This CDR3 contains 15 residues. CDR1 and CDR2 (germline): GTSNPN, SVGIG (reference sequence). V shed 2 bases, J shed 3 bases, and the junction held 7 bases outside the gene matches. CDR3 sequence (DNA): TGTGCCTGGAGTCTGGGACTAGCGCTAGGCTACGAGCAGTACTTC. It encodes CAWSLGLALGYEQYF.

About this clonotype: The junction and the germline gene differ at one end; a read error may be behind it. The chain couples TRBV20-1 to TRBJ1-3; 9 bases map to TRBD1. There are 17 residues in the CDR3. The germline CDR1 and CDR2 sequences are DFQATT and SNEGSKA (reference sequence). CDR3 nucleotides: TGCAGTGCTAGGTTCGGGACAGGGCAAAAACTACAGGACACCACATATTTT. It codes for CSARFGTGQKLQDTTYF.

This clonotype was counted ten times or more. The chain carries TRBV7-2 and TRBJ2-7, with TRBD1 as a possible D gene (6 bases). V was cut by 0 bases and J by 3 bases, with 12 bases left in between. The CDR3 consists of 15 residues. Per the germline V gene, CDR1 is SGHTA and CDR2 is FQGNSA. This CDR3 is CASSLAGTTGYEQYF. The CDR3 DNA sequence: TGTGCCAGCAGCTTAGCCGGGACAACTGGCTACGAGCAGTACTTC.

This clonotype turned up a few times. The rearrangement links TRBV29-1 to TRBJ2-1; D possibly corresponds to TRBD1 (6 bases). Germline V gives CDR1 SQVTM, CDR2 ANQGSEA. With 3 bases removed from V and 4 bases from J, the gap between germline ends came to 22 bases. CDR3 length equals 17 residues. The CDR3 is CSVETPGAHVSYNEQFF. The DNA of the CDR3 is TGCAGCGTTGAGACCCCAGGGGCACATGTTTCTTACAATGAGCAGTTCTTC.